This entry is about one T cell receptor (beta chain). Libraries were prepared by immunoSEQ multiplex PCR; TCRdb keeps only in-frame clonotypes and omits some of them. This sample has under 350,000 clones, with approximately 86% found just once. The sample originates from a study of cytomegalovirus exposure and HLA in healthy donors. Trimming pared 3 bases from V and 1 base from J, leaving 12 bases between. The CDR3 is made up of 14 amino acids. Germline V gene data show CDR1 as GTSNPN and CDR2 as SVGIG (reference sequence). The chain couples TRBV30 to TRBJ1-2, with D perhaps matching TRBD1 (5 bases). Sequencing used PBMCs. The clonotype comes from a woman in her late teens or twenties in good health and CMV-seronegative. CDR3 nucleotides: TGTGCCTGGAGAGGAGCCGGGGGTAACTATGGCTACACCTTC. It specifies CAWRGAGGNYGYTF.